This T cell receptor beta chain was captured by sequencing in a study of CD8 T cells in ankylosing spondylitis. V gave up 6 bases and J gave up 3 bases; unmatched junction bases: 12. This CDR3 is built from 17 residues. TCRdb reprocessed the 5' RACE reads via MiXCR and lists one record per CDR3 protein. This repertoire shows hundreds of thousands of distinct CDR3 sequences, 20% to 30% found once; its top ten account for about 6.2%. This clonotype occurred many times. The chain combines TRBV12-3 or TRBV12-4 with TRBJ2-2, with 8 nucleotides matching TRBD1. The receptor comes from a male donor with ankylosing spondylitis or in good health (not recorded which). The sample consisted of blood, either unsorted or a sorted T cell fraction (not recorded which). CDR3 amino acids: CASSFTGTGVDTGELFF. In DNA, the CDR3 is TGTGCCAGCAGCTTCACCGGGACAGGAGTGGACACCGGGGAGCTGTTTTTT.